Listed here are 10 T cell receptor beta chains from one sample, sequenced in a study of CD8+CD57+ T cells in acquired aplastic anemia. The sequenced patients had an expansion of CD8+CD57+ cells seen by flow cytometry. CDR3 and TCR beta VDJ profiling relied on genomic DNA as the template. A single record per CDR3 protein comes from TCRdb applying MiXCR to the reads. This table holds about 200,000 distinct CDR3 sequences, approximately 65% found once. Sequences were obtained from sorted CD4+, CD8+, or CD8+CD57+ T cells (not recorded which) from PBMCs. The origin of the receptors is a human donor with aplastic anemia.

CDR3 bases: TGTGCCAGCAGCGTAGGCGGGGACCAAGAGACCCAGTACTTC. This codes for CASSVGGDQETQYF. The chain uses TRBV9 and TRBJ2-5; possible D gene TRBD2, 6 bases. Trimming stripped 0 bases from V and 0 bases from J, with 6 bases between. The CDR3 consists of 14 residues. Germline CDR1 SGDLS, CDR2 YYNGEE. Drawing the rest from reference TRBV9 and TRBJ2-5, the complete variable domain is DSGVTQTPKHLITATGQRVTLRCSPRSGDLSVYWYQQSLDQGLQFLIQYYNGEERAKGNILERFSAQQFPDLHSELNLSSLELGDSALYFCASSVGGDQETQYFGPGTRLLVL.

The gene calls are TRBV9 and TRBJ1-4; 7 positions agree with TRBD1. Germline-derived CDR1 and CDR2 are SGDLS and YYNGEE. V gave up 3 bases and J gave up 6 bases; unmatched junction bases: 8. There are 15 residues in the CDR3. The chain's CDR3 is CASSGLGGRDEKLFF. Here the CDR3 DNA reads TGTGCCAGCAGCGGCCTAGGGGGCAGGGATGAAAAACTGTTTTTT.

J is TRBJ2-7 and V is TRBV5-5, with unresolved D. Germline V gene data show CDR1 as SGHKS and CDR2 as YYEKEE (reference sequence). This CDR3 region has 16 residues. V dropped 4 bases and J dropped 5 bases, with 22 bases sitting between them. The CDR3 region is CASSQGTTHVVDEQYF. CDR3 nucleotides: TGTGCCAGCAGCCAAGGTACGACTCACGTGGTGGACGAGCAGTACTTC.

A few counts support this clonotype. The chain couples TRBV12-3 or TRBV12-4 to TRBJ2-7; D perhaps matches TRBD1 (5 bases). Trimming removed 6 bases from V and 5 bases from J, with 14 bases in between. CDR3 length equals 13 residues. This CDR3 is CASRGAPRHEQYF. The CDR3 DNA is TGTGCCAGCAGAGGGGCCCCTCGGCACGAGCAGTACTTC.

The chain links TRBV7-2 to TRBJ2-2; 11 positions match TRBD2. The V and J ends lost 5 bases and 6 bases, in that order; junction bases with no gene match: 8. Germline assignment: CDR1 SGHTA and CDR2 FQGNSA. The CDR3 totals 16 residues. This CDR3 is CASSTLAGGPAGELFF. The CDR3 coding sequence is TGTGCCAGCAGCACCTTAGCGGGGGGGCCCGCCGGGGAGCTGTTTTTT.

This clonotype appeared once. The chain uses TRBV29-1 and TRBJ2-4, with D hard to call. V lost 3 bases and J 0 bases, leaving 6 bases between the germline ends. CDR1 is SQVTM and CDR2 is ANQGSEA in the germline V gene. This CDR3 is built from 13 residues. The CDR3 bases are TGCAGCGTTGAGGGTCTAGCCAAAAACATTCAGTACTTC. Its protein is CSVEGLAKNIQYF.

The V gene is TRBV7-2, the J gene TRBJ2-5, with TRBD1 matching over 9 bases. This CDR3 spans 13 amino acids. The germline V gene encodes CDR1 SGHTA and CDR2 FQGNSA. Losses at the gene ends were 4 bases for V and 5 bases for J; bases not matched to a gene: 2. The CDR3 DNA follows: TGTGCCAGCAGCTGGACAGGGGACGAGACCCAGTACTTC. It codes for CASSWTGDETQYF. The variable domain in full, completed from reference TRBV7-2 and TRBJ2-5, reads GAGVSQSPSNKVTEKGKDVELRCDPISGHTALYWYRQSLGQGLEFLIYFQGNSAPDKSGLPSDRFSAERTGGSVSTLTIQRTQQEDSAVYLCASSWTGDETQYFGPGTRLLVL.

A word on this clonotype: One end of the junction varies from germline; a read error may be responsible. J is TRBJ1-6 and V is TRBV20-1, with 8 bases identical to TRBD1. Germline-derived CDR1 and CDR2 are DFQATT and SNEGSKA (reference sequence). This CDR3 is 13 amino acids long. The CDR3 sequence is CSARDRYTGTGIF. The CDR3 DNA reads TGCAGTGCTAGAGATCGTTATACCGGGACAGGCATCTTT.

The chain combines TRBV9 with TRBJ2-3; the D gene is possibly TRBD2 (6 bases). The CDR3 loop spans 14 amino acids. Germline V gives CDR1 SGDLS, CDR2 YYNGEE. Trimming cost V 4 bases and J 2 bases, with 11 bases left between them. CDR3 bases: TGTGCCAGCAGCCCGGGACTGTTCACAGATACGCAGTATTTT. Translation: CASSPGLFTDTQYF.

The V call is TRBV10-3, the J call TRBJ2-5, with 9 bases that match TRBD1. TRBJ2-7 matches the DNA end more closely, so the J call is doubtful. There are 16 residues in the CDR3. Germline V gene data show CDR1 as ENHRY and CDR2 as SYGVKD. DNA of the CDR3: TGTGCCATCAGTGAGCCAAGGGGACAGGGTCATTACGAGCAGTACTTC. This translates into CAISEPRGQGHYEQYF.